This TCR beta chain comes out of a study of T cell changes during pregnancy in multiple sclerosis. The V segment lost 5 bases and the J segment 5 bases; nucleotides outside the gene matches: 7. This CDR3 contains 14 residues. Germline-derived CDR1 and CDR2 are LNHDA and SQIVND (reference sequence). Assay: immunoSEQ multiplex PCR; the TCRdb copy retains only in-frame clones and omits some. The repertoire holds more than 55,000 clones, roughly nine tenths seen once, with over 1% in the top ten. This sample comprised peripheral blood, obtained after pregnancy. The genes are TRBV19 and TRBJ2-5; TRBD2 matches at 8 bases. This clonotype was sampled from a female donor in good health, enrolled as a control in a pregnancy study. The CDR3 DNA reads TGTGCCAGTAGTCCGGGGGGGCCGGTCGAGACCCAGTACTTC. Translation gives CASSPGGPVETQYF.